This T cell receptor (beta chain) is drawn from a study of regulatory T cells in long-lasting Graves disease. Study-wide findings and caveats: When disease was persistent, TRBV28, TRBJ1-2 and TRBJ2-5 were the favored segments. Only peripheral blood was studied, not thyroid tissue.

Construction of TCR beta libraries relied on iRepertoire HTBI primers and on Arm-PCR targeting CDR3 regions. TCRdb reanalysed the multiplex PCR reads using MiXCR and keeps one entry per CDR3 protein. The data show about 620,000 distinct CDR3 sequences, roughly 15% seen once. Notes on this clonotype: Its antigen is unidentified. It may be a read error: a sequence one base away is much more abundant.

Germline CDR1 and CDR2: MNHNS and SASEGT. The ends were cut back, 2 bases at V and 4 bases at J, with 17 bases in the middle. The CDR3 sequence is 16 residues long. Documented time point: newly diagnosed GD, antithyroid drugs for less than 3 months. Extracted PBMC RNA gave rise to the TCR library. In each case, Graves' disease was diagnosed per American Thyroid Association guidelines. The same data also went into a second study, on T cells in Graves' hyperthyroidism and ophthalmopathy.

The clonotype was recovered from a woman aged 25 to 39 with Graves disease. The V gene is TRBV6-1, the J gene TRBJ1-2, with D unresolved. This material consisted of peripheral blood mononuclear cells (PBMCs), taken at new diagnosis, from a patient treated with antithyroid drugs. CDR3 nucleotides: TGTGCCAGCAGTGAAACCTTGGGATTCTGGTCCTATGGCTACACCTTC. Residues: CASSETLGFWSYGYTF.